This TCR beta chain was captured by sequencing in a study of T cell repertoires in ileal Crohn's disease. The wider study: Thiopurines (around 10) or anti-TNF agents (roughly 17) were given postoperatively to about half.

Using immunoSEQ multiplex PCR, the repertoire was profiled, and TCRdb retains in-frame clones only, with some absent. The sample shows roughly 4,200 clones, roughly 80% of them seen only once. The time point denotes: inflamed ileum from the surgical specimen. V shed 0 bases and J 6 bases; nucleotides not matched to a gene: 7. CDR3 length equals 17 residues. CDR1 and CDR2 (germline): MGHRA, YSYEKL. Turning to this clone: Its specificity is not known.

Broader study findings: Clonal expansions were more frequent in active smokers than non-smokers at surgery. High-frequency clones were more common in sorted CD8 than CD4 cells.

This chain joins TRBV4-1 and TRBJ1-3; 11 bases line up with TRBD1. The specimen was ileal tissue. This TCR derives from an adult with Crohn's disease. Here the CDR3 DNA reads TGCGCCAGCAGCCAAGATGGGACAGGGGGAAAACTAAACACCATATATTTT. Protein sequence: CASSQDGTGGKLNTIYF.